The source of this TCR beta chain is a study of PD-1 blockade in classical Hodgkin lymphoma. On this clone: Its antigen is unidentified.

The study's findings and limits: Baseline diversity in complete responders resembled that of newly diagnosed patients.

V was trimmed by 4 bases and J by 0 bases, leaving 4 bases between them. This CDR3 contains 12 residues. CDR1 SGHTA and CDR2 FQGNSA come from the germline V gene. Some clones are missing from TCRdb's copy, which holds only in-frame ones; the method was immunoSEQ multiplex PCR. The sample lists 45,000 to 55,000 clones; about 84% were seen once. Each patient experienced a relapse that followed autologous stem cell transplantation, and brentuximab vedotin exposure varied. The sequencing here drew on peripheral blood mononuclear cells (PBMCs), taken at baseline. The chain has TRBV7-2 and TRBJ2-7; no reliable D call. The sequence derives from a human donor with classical Hodgkin lymphoma. In DNA form, the CDR3 reads TGTGCCAGCAGCTCTACCTCCTACGAGCAGTACTTC. Its translation: CASSSTSYEQYF. Full variable domain (remainder filled in from reference TRBV7-2 and TRBJ2-7): GAGVSQSPSNKVTEKGKDVELRCDPISGHTALYWYRQSLGQGLEFLIYFQGNSAPDKSGLPSDRFSAERTGGSVSTLTIQRTQQEDSAVYLCASSSTSYEQYFGPGTRLTVT.